The rows below give T cell receptor beta chains drawn from one sample of a study of blood T cell repertoires in COVID-19. Profiling relied on immunoSEQ multiplex PCR, and the TCRdb table lists in-frame clones only, not all of them. In the table there are around 200,000 clones, around 83% of which are singletons. The sequenced sample was peripheral blood. The receptors were sampled from a woman of 80 years or more with acute or convalescent COVID-19. The CDR3 runs from the conserved cysteine through the conserved F or W. D genes are given only for firm matches. A clone size is listed for some rows: how often the clone was seen (once, few, many), or a class if it is expanded.

D,length,size,V,J,DNA,CDR3
TRBD2,16,.,TRBV6-4,TRBJ2-1,TGTGCCAGCAGTGACTCGGTTGGGAGGGCCGTCAATGAGCAGTTCTTC,CASSDSVGRAVNEQFF
TRBD1,14,.,TRBV28,TRBJ2-7,TGTGCCAGCAGCACGCACCAGGGGGCTTACGAGCAGTACTTC,CASSTHQGAYEQYF
.,13,.,TRBV10-3,TRBJ2-5,TGTGCCATCAGTGACACAGGCCAAGAGACCCAGTACTTC,CAISDTGQETQYF
TRBD1,18,.,TRBV2,TRBJ1-2,TGTGCCAGCATGAAGCCAGGGGGTTTGATCGAGGCGGACTATGGCTACACCTTC,CASMKPGGLIEADYGYTF
TRBD2,13,.,TRBV6-6,TRBJ2-1,TGTGCCAGCAGTCCAGCGGGATGGCATGAGCAGTTCTTC,CASSPAGWHEQFF
.,13,.,TRBV7-2,TRBJ2-1,TGTGCCAGCAGCCTTGGGCTTCTCAATGAGCAGTTCTTC,CASSLGLLNEQFF
.,17,.,TRBV11-2,TRBJ2-1,TGTGCCAGCAGCTTTAGTATCGGGATGAGCTCCTACAATGAGCAGTTCTTC,CASSFSIGMSSYNEQFF
.,14,few,TRBV5-1,TRBJ2-2,TGCGCCAGCAGCTTGGCGGGGAGTGGCGGGGAGCTGTTTTTT,CASSLAGSGGELFF
TRBD1,15,.,TRBV18,TRBJ1-5,TGTGCCAGCTCACTTGAGACAGGGGAGGGGCAGCCCCAGCATTTT,CASSLETGEGQPQHF
.,13,.,TRBV6-5,TRBJ1-1,TGTGCCAGCAGGGACAGCCTGAACACTGAAGCTTTCTTT,CASRDSLNTEAFF
.,14,.,TRBV5-1,TRBJ1-1,TGCGCCAGCAGCGTACAGGGTGGAGGCACTGAAGCTTTCTTT,CASSVQGGGTEAFF